The 18 T cell receptor beta chains below come from one sample, sequenced in a study of shared clonotypes between healthy human individuals (TCRdb year 2020). The library relied on the immunoSEQ multiplex PCR assay. Here the immuneACCESS table is served through TCRdb, limited to in-frame sequences with V and J called. Missing clones are a known gap in these copies; in checked studies unresolved V genes cover under half, and the rest lacks a known reason. The sample profile shows 1,400,000 or so clones; approximately 98.5% of them were found once. The ten largest clones add up to about 0.4% of the sample. The sample consisted of naive CD4+ T cells sorted from blood. The cell subset or site label corresponds to: CD45RA+ positively selected. These receptors were obtained from a young man in good health.

The CDR3: CASSTNLQGALGYTF. The CDR3 DNA reads TGTGCCAGCAGTACGAATTTACAGGGGGCCCTAGGCTACACCTTC. The genes are TRBV6-1 and TRBJ1-2; 9 bases line up with TRBD1. V was pared by 5 bases and J by 8 bases, with 12 bases of the junction left unmatched. There are 15 residues in the CDR3. Germline V CDR1 and CDR2: MNHNS, SASEGT.

The V and J genes are TRBV7-2 and TRBJ1-1; TRBD1 might be the D (5 bases). This CDR3 spans 16 amino acids. Germline assignment: CDR1 SGHTA and CDR2 FQGNSA. Trimming shortened V by 1 base and J by 8 bases, and 20 bases separated the two germline ends. In nucleotides, the CDR3 is TGTGCCAGCAGCTTAGAAGGAGGGGCGCGGTGGATCGAAGCTTTCTTT. Amino acids: CASSLEGGARWIEAFF.

The chain is built from TRBV28 and TRBJ1-4; 7 positions match TRBD1. Germline-derived CDR1 and CDR2 are MDHEN and SYDVKM. This CDR3 has 14 amino acids. V was clipped by 7 bases and J by 8 bases; unmatched bases: 10. The CDR3 region has the DNA TGTGCCAGCATCGAAACAGGGGTATACGAAAAACTGTTTTTT. As protein: CASIETGVYEKLFF.

The chain employs TRBV27 and TRBJ2-3; D is unclear. V gave up 5 bases and J gave up 0 bases, with 12 bases separating them. The CDR3 is 15 amino acids. From germline, CDR1 is MNHEY and CDR2 SMNVEV (reference sequence). DNA for the CDR3: TGTGCCAGCAGTCTCACAAGGACGAGCACAGATACGCAGTATTTT. This sequence encodes CASSLTRTSTDTQYF.

This sequence joins TRBV30 and TRBJ1-1; D possibly corresponds to TRBD1 (5 bases). Germline V gene data show CDR1 as GTSNPN and CDR2 as SVGIG (reference sequence). The CDR3 consists of 15 residues. V was clipped by 3 bases and J by 2 bases, with 16 bases between them. This chain's CDR3 is CAWRPIAGINTEAFF. CDR3 sequence (DNA): TGTGCCTGGAGACCTATCGCAGGGATCAACACTGAAGCTTTCTTT.

This clone was recorded only once. The chain uses TRBV9 and TRBJ2-2; 9 bases match TRBD2. The CDR3 sequence is 17 residues long. CDR1 and CDR2 (germline): SGDLS, YYNGEE. Unmatched junction bases numbered 5, after V lost 0 bases and J lost 2 bases. In DNA form, the CDR3 reads TGTGCCAGCAGCGTAGTACGGCTAGCGGGAAACACCGGGGAGCTGTTTTTT. Encoded protein: CASSVVRLAGNTGELFF.

V gene TRBV9 combines with J gene TRBJ2-1; 9 bases map to TRBD1. The germline gives CDR1 SGDLS, CDR2 YYNGEE. There are 14 residues in the CDR3. V trimming: 3 bases; J trimming: 10 bases; junction bases outside the gene matches: 8. For the CDR3, the DNA is TGTGCCAGCAGCGACAGGGGGCGAGGGTACGAGCAGTTCTTC. Its translation is CASSDRGRGYEQFF.

The V and J genes are TRBV9 and TRBJ1-3; no clear D gene. The CDR3 contains 17 residues. V lost 4 bases to trimming and J lost 2 bases, with 19 bases between them. The germline V gene has CDR1 SGDLS and CDR2 YYNGEE. The DNA of the CDR3 is TGTGCCAGCAGCCCTACGAGAAACAATAGGGCTGGAAACACCATATATTTT. This encodes CASSPTRNNRAGNTIYF. The variable domain in full, completed from reference TRBV9 and TRBJ1-3, reads DSGVTQTPKHLITATGQRVTLRCSPRSGDLSVYWYQQSLDQGLQFLIQYYNGEERAKGNILERFSAQQFPDLHSELNLSSLELGDSALYFCASSPTRNNRAGNTIYFGEGSWLTVV.

This clone was seen a single time. The CDR3 sequence: CASTSDRPQHF. The CDR3 DNA is TGTGCCAGCACCTCAGACAGACCCCAGCATTTT. The chain couples TRBV28 to TRBJ1-5; tentative D call: TRBD1 (5 bases). Germline V lookup: CDR1 MDHEN, CDR2 SYDVKM. The V end was cut by 7 bases, the J end by 10 bases, with 11 bases between. This CDR3 spans 11 amino acids.

CDR3 in DNA: TGTGCCAGCAGTACCTCTTCGACAGGGCCGGGATACAATGAGCAGTTCTTC. Protein product: CASSTSSTGPGYNEQFF. The chain carries TRBV2 and TRBJ2-1; TRBD1 matches 7 bases. This CDR3 spans 17 amino acids. The germline V gene encodes CDR1 SNHLY and CDR2 FYNNEI. V gave up 5 bases and J gave up 4 bases; unmatched junction bases: 14.

The chain couples TRBV2 to TRBJ2-7; possible D gene TRBD2, 6 bases. V was trimmed by 0 bases and J by 7 bases, leaving 16 bases between them. This CDR3 region has 15 residues. Germline V gene lookup returns CDR1 SNHLY and CDR2 FYNNEI. DNA for the CDR3: TGTGCCAGCAGTGAAGCGACTAGTTTTCCGGGGGAGCAGTACTTC. It codes for CASSEATSFPGEQYF.

The genes are TRBV30 and TRBJ2-5; possibly TRBD1 for D (6 bases). The ends were cut back, 2 bases at V and 7 bases at J, with 17 bases in the middle. The CDR3 has 14 residues. Germline V gives CDR1 GTSNPN, CDR2 SVGIG (reference sequence). The CDR3 is CAWSTGQFAGTQYF. The DNA of the CDR3 is TGTGCCTGGAGTACAGGACAGTTCGCGGGGACCCAGTACTTC.

The chain combines TRBV14 with TRBJ2-7; D call uncertain. The germline gives CDR1 SGHDN, CDR2 FVKESK. Deletions cut 1 base from V and 2 bases from J, with 12 bases between. CDR3 size: 15 residues. The chain's CDR3 is CASSQGLFPTYEQYF. CDR3 nucleotides: TGTGCCAGCAGCCAAGGACTTTTTCCGACCTACGAGCAGTACTTC.

In this sample, this clone turned up once. The V and J genes are TRBV7-2 and TRBJ2-7; D is unclear. Trimming removed 0 bases at V and 3 bases at J, with 9 bases between. CDR3 length equals 14 residues. CDR1 is SGHTA, CDR2 FQGNSA, per germline. CDR3 sequence: CASSLAYGIYEQYF. As DNA, the CDR3 is TGTGCCAGCAGCTTAGCATATGGGATCTACGAGCAGTACTTC.

The rearrangement joins TRBV28 to TRBJ1-2; D uncertain. Trimming cost V 6 bases and J 2 bases, with 13 bases left between them. The CDR3 totals 14 residues. The V gene's germline CDR1 is MDHEN and CDR2 SYDVKM. CDR3 loop: CASSYPALNYGYTF. The CDR3, as DNA: TGTGCCAGCAGCTATCCTGCCCTGAACTATGGCTACACCTTC.

The chain links TRBV18 to TRBJ2-2, with TRBD1 as a possible D gene (5 bases). CDR1 KGHSH and CDR2 LQKENI come from the germline V gene. The CDR3 sequence is 17 residues long. Trimming shortened V by 3 bases and J by 6 bases, and 20 bases separated the two germline ends. The CDR3 coding sequence is TGTGCCAGCTCACCCCAGGGCGGCTTGCGGAGCGCCGGGGAGCTGTTTTTT. Protein: CASSPQGGLRSAGELFF.

The gene calls are TRBV7-3 and TRBJ2-1; D might be TRBD1 or TRBD2, each matching 5 bases. The CDR3 has 16 residues. Germline V gene lookup returns CDR1 SGHTA and CDR2 FQGTGA. Trimming removed 5 bases at V and 0 bases at J, with 14 bases between. For the CDR3, the DNA is TGTGCCAGCAGCCCCACCGGGACGAGCTCCTACAATGAGCAGTTCTTC. It is translated as CASSPTGTSSYNEQFF.

The chain combines TRBV2 with TRBJ2-3, with TRBD2 matching 13 bases. The CDR3 contains 16 residues. The germline V gene has CDR1 SNHLY and CDR2 FYNNEI. The V segment lost 8 bases and the J segment 3 bases; nucleotides outside the gene matches: 8. The CDR3 region has the DNA TGTGCCAGCCGGTTTGGGACTAGCGGGACTACAGATACGCAGTATTTT. It specifies CASRFGTSGTTDTQYF.